This T cell receptor beta chain was observed in a study of T cell responses to AZD1222 COVID-19 vaccine. Measured with immunoSEQ multiplex PCR; TCRdb has only the in-frame clones, and not every one. There are more than 85,000 clones in the sample; around 93% occur only once, and roughly 7% lies in the top ten. The CDR3 is made up of 15 amino acids. Between the trimmed V and J ends, which lost 5 bases and 1 base, there was a span of 12 bases. Germline-derived CDR1 and CDR2 are PRHDT and FYEKMQ (reference sequence). The chain has TRBV13 and TRBJ1-5; D is possibly TRBD1 (6 bases). The sample here was peripheral blood, taken on day 0 of AZD1222 vaccination. This receptor was identified in an adult in good health. The CDR3 here is CASSTAGESNQPQHF. The DNA of the CDR3 is TGTGCCAGCAGCACTGCAGGGGAGAGCAATCAGCCCCAGCATTTT.